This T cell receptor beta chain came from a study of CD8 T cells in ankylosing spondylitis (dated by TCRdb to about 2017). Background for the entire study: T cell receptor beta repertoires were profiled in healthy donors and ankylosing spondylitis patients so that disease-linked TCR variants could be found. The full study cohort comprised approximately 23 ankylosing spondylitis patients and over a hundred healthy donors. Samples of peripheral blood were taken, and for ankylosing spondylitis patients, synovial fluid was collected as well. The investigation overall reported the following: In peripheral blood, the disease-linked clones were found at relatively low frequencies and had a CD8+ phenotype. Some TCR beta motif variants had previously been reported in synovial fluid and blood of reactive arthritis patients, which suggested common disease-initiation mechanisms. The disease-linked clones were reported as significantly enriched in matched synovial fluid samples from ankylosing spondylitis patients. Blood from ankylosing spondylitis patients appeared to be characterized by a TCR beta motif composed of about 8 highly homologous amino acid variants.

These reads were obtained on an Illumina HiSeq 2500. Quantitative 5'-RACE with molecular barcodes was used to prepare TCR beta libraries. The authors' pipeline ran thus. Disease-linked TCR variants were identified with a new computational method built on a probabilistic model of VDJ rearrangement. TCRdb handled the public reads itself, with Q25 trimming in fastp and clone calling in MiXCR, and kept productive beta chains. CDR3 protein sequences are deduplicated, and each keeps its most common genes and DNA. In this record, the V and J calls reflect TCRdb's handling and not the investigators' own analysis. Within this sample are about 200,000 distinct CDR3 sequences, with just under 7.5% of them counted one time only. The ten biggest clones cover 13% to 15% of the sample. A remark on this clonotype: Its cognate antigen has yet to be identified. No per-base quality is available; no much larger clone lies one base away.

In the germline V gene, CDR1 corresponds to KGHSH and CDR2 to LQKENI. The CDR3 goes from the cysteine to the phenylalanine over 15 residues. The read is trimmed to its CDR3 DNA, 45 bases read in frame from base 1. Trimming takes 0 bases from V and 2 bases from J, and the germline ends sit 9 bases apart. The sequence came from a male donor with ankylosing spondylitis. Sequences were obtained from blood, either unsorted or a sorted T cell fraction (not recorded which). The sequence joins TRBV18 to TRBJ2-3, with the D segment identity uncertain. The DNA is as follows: TGTGCCAGCTCACCACCGGCAGTTTCCACAGATACGCAGTATTTT. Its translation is CASSPPAVSTDTQYF.